The clone carrying this T cell receptor beta chain was found a few times. Its antigen is still unknown. Produced via immunoSEQ multiplex PCR; TCRdb's table is partial and in-frame only. Among under 150,000 clones listed, approximately 85% were seen once. Germline V gene lookup returns CDR1 SGHVS and CDR2 FQNEAQ. The germline V and J ends were trimmed by 2 bases and 3 bases, with 10 bases remaining between them. The CDR3 spans 15 residues. These data belong to a study of T cell responses to AZD1222 COVID-19 vaccine. Findings and limits, study-wide: The reported proportion of spike-specific TCRs targeting unmutated variant regions was nearly half. Across the whole spike, CD4 TCRs peaked at regions 160-218 and 743-854.

The sample was peripheral blood, taken on day 0 of AZD1222 vaccination. The V gene is TRBV7-8, the J gene TRBJ2-2; the D is unclear. The TCR comes from an adult in good health. CDR3 sequence: CASSLISQHTGELFF. Here the CDR3 DNA reads TGTGCCAGCAGCTTAATCTCGCAGCACACCGGGGAGCTGTTTTTT.